The 30 T cell receptor beta chains in this list originate from one sample, sequenced in a study of hypomethylating agent response in myelodysplastic syndrome. Profiled with immunoSEQ multiplex PCR; TCRdb holds only in-frame clones, not every one. This table holds 4,500 to 5,500 clones, over 75% found once. This material consisted of bone marrow, taken before or after starting hypomethylating agent treatment for myelodysplastic syndrome (not recorded which). All receptors come from a human donor with myelodysplastic syndrome.

The rearrangement joins TRBV5-6 to TRBJ2-7; D remains unclear. This CDR3 is 17 amino acids long. V gave up 3 bases and J gave up 2 bases, with 21 bases separating them. Germline assignment: CDR1 SGHDT and CDR2 YYEEEE. In DNA, the CDR3 is TGTGCCAGCAGCTCTCGAGGCTGGACGGGCGGCCCCTACGAGCAGTACGTC. This encodes CASSSRGWTGGPYEQYV.

The chain is built from TRBV11-2 and TRBJ2-3, with D possibly called TRBD1 or TRBD2 (5 bases each). CDR1 and CDR2 (germline): SGHAT, FQNNGV. This CDR3 has 15 residues. V lost 0 bases and J lost 4, with 11 bases in between. Here the CDR3 reads CASSLDRGSPDTQYF. CDR3 nucleotide sequence: TGTGCCAGCAGCTTAGATCGGGGCAGTCCAGATACGCAGTATTTT.

Details on this clone: Sequence at one end of the junction differs from germline and may be a read error. J is TRBJ2-2 and V is TRBV19; the match to TRBD2 covers 10 bases. Germline V gene sequence: CDR1 LNHDA, CDR2 SQIVND (reference sequence). The CDR3 loop spans 15 amino acids. The CDR3 region has the DNA TGTGCCAGTACCCTAAGCGGGGGGGCTCCCGGAGAGCTGTTTTTT. Translated, it gives CASTLSGGAPGELFF.

The rearrangement joins TRBV11-1 to TRBJ2-3; D ambiguous. Germline CDR1 SGHAT, CDR2 FQDESV (reference sequence). The CDR3 totals 13 residues. Trimming removed 6 bases from V and 6 bases from J, with 13 bases in between. In nucleotides, the CDR3 is TGTGCCAGCAGTCCCCGGGCCGCGGATACGCAGTATTTT. This translates into CASSPRAADTQYF.

The chain has TRBV5-6 and TRBJ2-3; a possible D gene is TRBD2 (7 bases). CDR1 is SGHDT, CDR2 YYEEEE, per germline. V was cut by 3 bases and J by 1 base, with 15 bases left in between. The CDR3 extends over 16 amino acids. The CDR3 spells CASSSQQGGGTDTQYF. The CDR3 DNA reads as TGTGCCAGCAGCTCACAACAGGGAGGGGGCACAGATACGCAGTATTTT.

Only one count was recorded for this clone. The V gene is TRBV25-1, the J gene TRBJ2-7; no reliable D call. Germline V lookup: CDR1 MGHDK, CDR2 SYGVNS. CDR3 length: 16 amino acids. Deletions cut 5 bases from V and 3 bases from J, with 20 bases between. CDR3 DNA: TGTGCCAGCAGTCCCCTTCCCGGGCAGGCCAACTACGAGCAGTACTTC. This sequence encodes CASSPLPGQANYEQYF.

This clone is a singleton in its sample. This chain links TRBV6-9 with TRBJ2-7, with D possibly matching TRBD1 (6 bases). This CDR3 contains 15 residues. V lost 8 bases to trimming and J lost 2 bases, with 19 bases between them. Germline V gives CDR1 MNHGY, CDR2 SVAAGI. The CDR3: CASGPSIGTPYEQYF. CDR3 coding DNA: TGTGCCAGCGGGCCTTCGATCGGGACACCCTACGAGCAGTACTTC.

The chain has TRBV28 and TRBJ1-1; tentative D call: TRBD1 (5 bases). The ends were cut back, 3 bases at V and 5 bases at J, with 13 bases in the middle. Germline loops: CDR1 MDHEN, CDR2 SYDVKM. The CDR3 is 14 amino acids. CDR3 sequence: CASSFIGGRTEAFF. For the CDR3, the DNA is TGTGCCAGCAGTTTTATCGGGGGGAGGACTGAAGCTTTCTTT.

The DNA of the CDR3 is TGTGCCAGCAGCCAAGGGGCGGTGAGCTCTGGAAACACCATATATTTT. This encodes CASSQGAVSSGNTIYF. The chain joins TRBV9 to TRBJ1-3; perhaps TRBD1 as D (5 bases). V was cut by 4 bases and J by 0 bases, with 14 bases left in between. The CDR3 runs 16 residues. Germline CDR1 SGDLS, CDR2 YYNGEE. The whole variable domain, filled in from reference TRBV9 and TRBJ1-3, reads DSGVTQTPKHLITATGQRVTLRCSPRSGDLSVYWYQQSLDQGLQFLIQYYNGEERAKGNILERFSAQQFPDLHSELNLSSLELGDSALYFCASSQGAVSSGNTIYFGEGSWLTVV.

V gene TRBV28 combines with J gene TRBJ2-7; TRBD1 is a possible D gene (6 bases). Trimming cost V 8 bases and J 2 bases, with 7 bases left between them. The CDR3 runs 11 residues. CDR1 is MDHEN, CDR2 SYDVKM, per germline. CDR3 sequence: CASQGPYEQYF. CDR3 in DNA: TGTGCCAGCCAGGGGCCCTACGAGCAGTACTTC.

The chain is built from TRBV7-8 and TRBJ1-2; 7 positions match TRBD1. V was clipped by 5 bases and J by 2 bases; unmatched bases: 8. The CDR3 has 15 residues. CDR1 is SGHVS, CDR2 FQNEAQ, per germline. The CDR3 coding sequence is TGTGCCAGCAGCCCCAGGACAGGTCACAACTATGGCTACACCTTC. This codes for CASSPRTGHNYGYTF.

V gene TRBV30 combines with J gene TRBJ1-5; the match to TRBD1 covers 7 bases. The V and J ends lost 1 base and 4 bases, in that order; junction bases with no gene match: 1. The germline CDR1 and CDR2 sequences are GTSNPN and SVGIG (reference sequence). The CDR3 is 13 residues long. This chain's CDR3 is CAWSAQGNQPQHF. CDR3 nucleotides: TGTGCCTGGAGTGCACAGGGGAATCAGCCCCAGCATTTT. The full variable domain, rest sourced from reference TRBV30 and TRBJ1-5, is SQTIHQWPATLVQPVGSPLSLECTVEGTSNPNLYWYRQAAGRGLQLLFYSVGIGQISSEVPQNLSASRPQDRQFILSSKKLLLSDSGFYLCAWSAQGNQPQHFGDGTRLSIL.

The gene calls are TRBV9 and TRBJ2-1, with a tentative D call TRBD2 (6 bases). Looked up from germline, CDR1 is SGDLS and CDR2 is YYNGEE. This CDR3 is built from 16 residues. V lost 3 bases to trimming and J lost 7 bases, with 20 bases between them. CDR3 protein: CASSAQTRIPRNEQFF. In DNA form, the CDR3 reads TGTGCCAGCAGCGCCCAGACTAGAATCCCCAGAAATGAGCAGTTCTTC.

This clone was picked up a small number of times. This sequence joins TRBV30 and TRBJ2-2; D ambiguous. V was pared by 3 bases and J by 5 bases, with 7 bases between. Per germline, CDR1 GTSNPN and CDR2 SVGIG (reference sequence). This CDR3 comprises 12 residues. The CDR3 nucleotides read TGTGCCTGGAGCCGGTCAACCGGGGAGCTGTTTTTT. Protein: CAWSRSTGELFF.

This sequence joins TRBV19 and TRBJ1-1; D ambiguous. The V end lost 8 bases, the J end lost 10 bases, and 20 bases lay between the germline ends. Germline CDR1 LNHDA, CDR2 SQIVND (reference sequence). The CDR3 runs 13 residues. The CDR3 spells CASEDRRGSGAFF. The CDR3 bases are TGTGCCAGTGAGGACCGGCGGGGTTCAGGAGCTTTCTTT.

About this clone itself: This CDR3 is also generated by other DNA sequences in the sample. The gene calls are TRBV7-2 and TRBJ1-6, with no clear D. The germline gives CDR1 SGHTA, CDR2 FQGNSA. The V and J ends lost 3 bases and 7 bases respectively, with 16 bases between them. There are 16 residues in the CDR3. CDR3 DNA sequence: TGTGCCAGCAGCTTCGAAGGCTCACTACCAAATTCACCCCTCCACTTT. This translates into CASSFEGSLPNSPLHF.

The J gene is TRBJ1-2, the V gene TRBV9, with no clear D. Per germline, CDR1 SGDLS and CDR2 YYNGEE. There are 14 residues in the CDR3. Trimming stripped 0 bases from V and 2 bases from J, with 8 bases between. In nucleotides, the CDR3 is TGTGCCAGCAGCGTAGCTCGACGGAACTATGGCTACACCTTC. Translating gives CASSVARRNYGYTF.

V gene TRBV7-9 combines with J gene TRBJ2-1; the D gene is possibly TRBD2 (6 bases). Deletions cut 7 bases from V and 8 bases from J, with 15 bases between. CDR1 and CDR2 from the germline V gene are SEHNR and FQNEAQ (reference sequence). The CDR3 is made up of 13 amino acids. In DNA, the CDR3 is TGTGCCAGCAACCCTGGAGGGTTTGATGAGCAGTTCTTC. Translation gives CASNPGGFDEQFF.

The chain combines TRBV28 with TRBJ1-5, with 8 bases lining up with TRBD1. J gave up 1 base and V 5 bases, and 10 bases lay outside the gene matches. Germline CDR1 reads MDHEN; CDR2 reads SYDVKM. The CDR3 runs to 17 residues. CDR3 region: CASSGYTGGRSNQPQHF. CDR3 DNA sequence: TGTGCCAGCAGTGGGTATACAGGGGGGAGGAGCAATCAGCCCCAGCATTTT. The complete variable domain, with remaining parts taken from reference TRBV28 and TRBJ1-5, reads DVKVTQSSRYLVKRTGEKVFLECVQDMDHENMFWYRQDPGLGLRLIYFSYDVKMKEKGDIPEGYSVSREKKERFSLILESASTNQTSMYLCASSGYTGGRSNQPQHFGDGTRLSIL.

This chain links TRBV9 with TRBJ2-5; TRBD1 matches at 7 bases. The CDR3 totals 14 residues. Per the germline V gene, CDR1 is SGDLS and CDR2 is YYNGEE. Trimming at V came to 4 bases and at J to 2 bases, leaving 5 bases not matched to a gene. The chain's CDR3 is CASSPGTVQETQYF. The CDR3 nucleotides read TGTGCCAGCAGCCCCGGGACAGTGCAAGAGACCCAGTACTTC.

In its sample, this clone was seen a few times. CDR3 bases: TGCAGCGTTGATGACAGGGTCGGTGAGCAGTTCTTC. Protein: CSVDDRVGEQFF. V gene TRBV29-1 combines with J gene TRBJ2-1; the match to TRBD1 covers 7 bases. The CDR3 is 12 amino acids. V lost 3 bases to trimming and J lost 9 bases; unmatched junction nucleotides: 5. Germline lookup yields CDR1 SQVTM and CDR2 ANQGSEA.

The chain has TRBV2 and TRBJ1-2; D perhaps matches TRBD1 (5 bases). V gave up 2 bases and J gave up 10 bases, with 14 bases separating them. The CDR3 runs 13 residues. Germline values: CDR1 SNHLY, CDR2 FYNNEI. In nucleotides, the CDR3 is TGTGCCAGCAGTGAACTGGCAGGGTGGGACTACACCTTC. Its protein product is CASSELAGWDYTF.

In this sample, this clone turned up a few times. The chain joins TRBV27 to TRBJ1-6; no firm D call. Germline V gene lookup returns CDR1 MNHEY and CDR2 SMNVEV (reference sequence). The CDR3 contains 13 residues. V was pared by 3 bases and J by 8 bases, with 8 bases between. CDR3 coding DNA: TGTGCCAGCAGTTTTTTAAGGGATTCACCCCTCCACTTT. This encodes CASSFLRDSPLHF.

This chain connects TRBV6-5 to TRBJ2-2; D gene uncertain. Trimming removed 5 bases at V and 6 bases at J, with 10 bases between. This CDR3 comprises 13 residues. Germline-derived CDR1 and CDR2 are MNHEY and SVGAGI. The CDR3 DNA reads as TGTGCCAGCAGTCGCTACTGGCCCGGGGAGCTGTTTTTT. Its protein is CASSRYWPGELFF.

The V gene is TRBV27, the J gene TRBJ1-1; D is unclear. The CDR3 totals 14 residues. V dropped 2 bases and J dropped 11 bases, with 18 bases sitting between them. Germline lookup yields CDR1 MNHEY and CDR2 SMNVEV (reference sequence). In DNA form, the CDR3 reads TGTGCCAGCAGTTTAAGGGCGGAACGGTCGGTGGCTTTCTTT. It translates to CASSLRAERSVAFF.

The rearrangement joins TRBV20-1 to TRBJ1-4; D call uncertain. V was trimmed by 6 bases and J by 8 bases, leaving 10 bases between them. Germline-derived CDR1 and CDR2 are DFQATT and SNEGSKA (reference sequence). CDR3 length: 11 residues. The DNA for the CDR3 is TGCAGTGCAAAAAGTGGGGAAAAACTGTTTTTT. Translation gives CSAKSGEKLFF.

The chain uses TRBV5-1 and TRBJ2-1; TRBD2 is a possible D gene (6 bases). Germline assignment: CDR1 SGHRS and CDR2 YFSETQ. The CDR3 runs to 16 residues. Trimming removed 0 bases from V and 2 bases from J, with 12 bases in between. CDR3 protein: CASSLGRRDPYNEQFF. CDR3 nucleotides: TGCGCCAGCAGCTTGGGTCGGAGGGATCCCTACAATGAGCAGTTCTTC.

The V call is TRBV7-2, the J call TRBJ1-4, with no clear D. The CDR3 totals 16 residues. V was shortened by 4 bases and J by 8 bases, with 20 bases between the two germline ends. Germline assignment: CDR1 SGHTA and CDR2 FQGNSA. CDR3 in amino acids: CASSSVYSTLREKLFF. DNA of the CDR3: TGTGCCAGCAGCTCCGTTTACTCGACTCTGCGGGAAAAACTGTTTTTT.

In nucleotides, the CDR3 is TGTGCCAGCAGCTTAGGAGCGGGGGTCCACACAGATACGCAGTATTTT. It yields the protein CASSLGAGVHTDTQYF. The V gene is TRBV7-2, the J gene TRBJ2-3; 8 nucleotides agree with TRBD2. Losses at the gene ends were 1 base for V and 2 bases for J; bases not matched to a gene: 5. Germline loops: CDR1 SGHTA, CDR2 FQGNSA. The CDR3 consists of 16 residues. Variable domain in full (rest from reference TRBV7-2 and TRBJ2-3): GAGVSQSPSNKVTEKGKDVELRCDPISGHTALYWYRQSLGQGLEFLIYFQGNSAPDKSGLPSDRFSAERTGGSVSTLTIQRTQQEDSAVYLCASSLGAGVHTDTQYFGPGTRLTVL.

This rearrangement joins TRBV29-1 to TRBJ1-2; 9 nucleotides match TRBD1. J lost 4 bases, V lost 3 bases, and 15 bases had no gene match. Germline V gene data show CDR1 as SQVTM and CDR2 as ANQGSEA. This CDR3 contains 17 residues. The CDR3 here is CSVDMGTGTQGSYGYTF. The CDR3 DNA reads TGCAGCGTTGATATGGGGACAGGGACACAAGGTAGCTATGGCTACACCTTC.